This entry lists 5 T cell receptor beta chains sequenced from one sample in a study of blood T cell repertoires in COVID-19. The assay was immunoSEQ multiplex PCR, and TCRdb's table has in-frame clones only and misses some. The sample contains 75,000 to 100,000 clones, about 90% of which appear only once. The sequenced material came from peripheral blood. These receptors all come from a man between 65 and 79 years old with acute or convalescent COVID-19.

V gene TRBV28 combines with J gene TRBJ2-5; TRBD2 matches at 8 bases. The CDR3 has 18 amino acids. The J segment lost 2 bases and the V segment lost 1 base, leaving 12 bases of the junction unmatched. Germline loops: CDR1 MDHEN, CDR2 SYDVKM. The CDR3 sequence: CASSLYPLGGVEQETQYF. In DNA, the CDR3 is TGTGCCAGCAGTTTATATCCCCTCGGGGGGGTGGAGCAAGAGACCCAGTACTTC. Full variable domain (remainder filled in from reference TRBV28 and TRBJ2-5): DVKVTQSSRYLVKRTGEKVFLECVQDMDHENMFWYRQDPGLGLRLIYFSYDVKMKEKGDIPEGYSVSREKKERFSLILESASTNQTSMYLCASSLYPLGGVEQETQYFGPGTRLLVL.

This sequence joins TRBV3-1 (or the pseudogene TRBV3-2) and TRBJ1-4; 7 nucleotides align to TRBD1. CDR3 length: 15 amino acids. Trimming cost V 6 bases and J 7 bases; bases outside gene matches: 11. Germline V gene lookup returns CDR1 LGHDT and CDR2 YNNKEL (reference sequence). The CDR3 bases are TGTGCCAGCAGACTCACAGGGGTCTCCAGTGAAAAACTGTTTTTT. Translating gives CASRLTGVSSEKLFF.

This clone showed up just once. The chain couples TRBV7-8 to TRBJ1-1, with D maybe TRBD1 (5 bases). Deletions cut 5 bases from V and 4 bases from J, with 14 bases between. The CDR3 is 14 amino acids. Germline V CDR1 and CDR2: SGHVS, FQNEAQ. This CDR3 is CASSLWGGGTEAFF. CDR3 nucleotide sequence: TGTGCCAGCAGCCTCTGGGGGGGAGGCACTGAAGCTTTCTTT.

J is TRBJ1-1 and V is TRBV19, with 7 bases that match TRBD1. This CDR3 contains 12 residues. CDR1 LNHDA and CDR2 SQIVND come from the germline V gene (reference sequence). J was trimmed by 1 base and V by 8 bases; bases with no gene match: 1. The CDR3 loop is CASRDRNTEAFF. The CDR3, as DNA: TGTGCCAGTCGGGACAGGAACACTGAAGCTTTCTTT.

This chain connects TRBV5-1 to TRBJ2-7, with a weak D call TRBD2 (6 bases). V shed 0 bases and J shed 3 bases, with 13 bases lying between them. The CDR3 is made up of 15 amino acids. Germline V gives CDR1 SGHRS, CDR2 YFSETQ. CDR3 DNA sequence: TGCGCCAGCAGCTTGGCCTCTAGCGACCTCTACGAGCAGTACTTC. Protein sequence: CASSLASSDLYEQYF.